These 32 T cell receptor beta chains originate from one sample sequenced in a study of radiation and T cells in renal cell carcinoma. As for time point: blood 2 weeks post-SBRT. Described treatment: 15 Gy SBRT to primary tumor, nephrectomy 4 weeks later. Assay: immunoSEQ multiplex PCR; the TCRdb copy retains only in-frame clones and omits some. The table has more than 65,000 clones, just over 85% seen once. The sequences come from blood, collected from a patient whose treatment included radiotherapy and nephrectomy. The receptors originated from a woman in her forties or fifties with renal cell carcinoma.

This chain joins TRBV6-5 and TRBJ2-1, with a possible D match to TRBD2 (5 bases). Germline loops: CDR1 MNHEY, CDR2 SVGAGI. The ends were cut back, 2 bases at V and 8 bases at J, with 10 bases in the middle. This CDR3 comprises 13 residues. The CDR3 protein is CASSYRGRDEQFF. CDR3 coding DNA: TGTGCCAGCAGTTACCGCGGGCGGGATGAGCAGTTCTTC.

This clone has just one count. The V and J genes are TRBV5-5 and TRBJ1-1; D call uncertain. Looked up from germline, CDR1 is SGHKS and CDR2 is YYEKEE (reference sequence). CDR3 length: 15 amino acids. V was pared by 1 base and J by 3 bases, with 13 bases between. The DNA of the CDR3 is TGTGCCAGCAGCTTGTTGGGGAGGTCGTACACTGAAGCTTTCTTT. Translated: CASSLLGRSYTEAFF.

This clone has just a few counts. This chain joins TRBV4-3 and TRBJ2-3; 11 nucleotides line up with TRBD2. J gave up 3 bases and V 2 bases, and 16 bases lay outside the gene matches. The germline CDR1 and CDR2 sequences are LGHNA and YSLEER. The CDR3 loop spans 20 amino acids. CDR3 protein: CASSQRVEGRASGRTDTQYF. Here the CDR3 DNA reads TGCGCCAGCAGCCAACGCGTGGAGGGTCGGGCTAGCGGGAGGACAGATACGCAGTATTTT.

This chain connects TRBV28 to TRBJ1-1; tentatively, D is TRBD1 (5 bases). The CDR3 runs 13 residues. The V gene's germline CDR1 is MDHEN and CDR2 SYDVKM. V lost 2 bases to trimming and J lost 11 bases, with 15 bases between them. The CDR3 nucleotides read TGTGCCAGCAGTTTAGGAGGGGATTTGTGGGCTTTCTTT. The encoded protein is CASSLGGDLWAFF.

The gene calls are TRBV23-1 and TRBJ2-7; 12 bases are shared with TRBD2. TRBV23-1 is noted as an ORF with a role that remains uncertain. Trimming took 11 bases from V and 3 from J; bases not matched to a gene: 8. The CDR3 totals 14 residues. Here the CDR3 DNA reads TGCGCCGCGAGAGGACTAGCGGGAATCTACGAGCAGTACTTC. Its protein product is CAARGLAGIYEQYF.

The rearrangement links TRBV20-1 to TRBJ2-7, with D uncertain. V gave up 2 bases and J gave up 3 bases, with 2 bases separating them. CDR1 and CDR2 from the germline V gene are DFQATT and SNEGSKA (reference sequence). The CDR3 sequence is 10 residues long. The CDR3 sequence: CSARLYEQYF. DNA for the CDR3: TGCAGTGCTAGACTCTACGAGCAGTACTTC.

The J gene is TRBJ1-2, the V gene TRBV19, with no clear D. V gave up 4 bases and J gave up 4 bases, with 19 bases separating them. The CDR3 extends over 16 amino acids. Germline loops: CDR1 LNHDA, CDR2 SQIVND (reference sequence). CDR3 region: CASSTASEARSYGYTF. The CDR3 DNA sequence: TGTGCCAGTAGTACCGCTTCGGAGGCAAGAAGCTATGGCTACACCTTC.

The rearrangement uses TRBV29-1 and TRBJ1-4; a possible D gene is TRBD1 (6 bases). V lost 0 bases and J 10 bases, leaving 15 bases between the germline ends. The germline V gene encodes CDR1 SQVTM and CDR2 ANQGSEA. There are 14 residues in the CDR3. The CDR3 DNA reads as TGCAGCGTTGAAGATGAAGGGGGGGGTGGAAAACTGTTTTTT. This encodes CSVEDEGGGGKLFF.

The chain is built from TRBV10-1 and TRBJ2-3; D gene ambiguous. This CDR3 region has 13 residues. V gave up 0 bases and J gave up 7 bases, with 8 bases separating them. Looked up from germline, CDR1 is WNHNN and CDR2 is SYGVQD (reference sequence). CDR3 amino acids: CASSESGRNTQYF. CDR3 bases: TGCGCCAGCAGTGAGTCCGGGCGAAATACGCAGTATTTT.

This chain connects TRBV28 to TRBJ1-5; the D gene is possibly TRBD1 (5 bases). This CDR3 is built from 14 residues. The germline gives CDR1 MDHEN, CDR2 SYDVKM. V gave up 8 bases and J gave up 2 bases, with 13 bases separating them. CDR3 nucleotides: TGTGCCAGCCTCCGACAGTATGGCAATCAGCCCCAGCATTTT. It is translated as CASLRQYGNQPQHF.

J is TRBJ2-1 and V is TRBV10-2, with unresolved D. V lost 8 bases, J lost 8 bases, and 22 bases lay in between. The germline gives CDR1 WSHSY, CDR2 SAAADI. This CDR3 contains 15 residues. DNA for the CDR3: TGCGCCAGCGGCCGTCGTTTGACCTCTGAGGATGAGCAGTTCTTC. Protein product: CASGRRLTSEDEQFF.

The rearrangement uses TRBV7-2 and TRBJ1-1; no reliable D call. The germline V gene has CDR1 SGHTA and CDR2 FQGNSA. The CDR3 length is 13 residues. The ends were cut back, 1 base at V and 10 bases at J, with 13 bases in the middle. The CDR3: CASSLVSEIGAFF. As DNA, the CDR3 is TGTGCCAGCAGCTTAGTTAGTGAGATTGGAGCTTTCTTT.

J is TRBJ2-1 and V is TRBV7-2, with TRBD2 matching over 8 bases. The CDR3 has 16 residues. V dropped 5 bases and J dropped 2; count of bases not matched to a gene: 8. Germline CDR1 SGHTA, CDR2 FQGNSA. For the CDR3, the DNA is TGTGCCAGCAGCCCTCGGGGGGGACTCACCTACAATGAGCAGTTCTTC. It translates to CASSPRGGLTYNEQFF.

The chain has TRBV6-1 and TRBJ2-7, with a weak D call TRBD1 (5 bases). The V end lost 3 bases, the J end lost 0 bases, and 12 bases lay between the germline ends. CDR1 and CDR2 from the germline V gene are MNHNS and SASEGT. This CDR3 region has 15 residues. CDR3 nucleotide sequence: TGTGCCAGCAGTGATCAGGGCTTGAGCTCCTACGAGCAGTACTTC. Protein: CASSDQGLSSYEQYF.

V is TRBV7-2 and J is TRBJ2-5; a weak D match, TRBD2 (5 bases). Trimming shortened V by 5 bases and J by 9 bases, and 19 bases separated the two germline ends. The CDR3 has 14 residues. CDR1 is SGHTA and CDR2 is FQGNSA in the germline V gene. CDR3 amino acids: CASSPRDREAAQYF. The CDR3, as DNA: TGTGCCAGCAGCCCTCGGGATCGTGAGGCGGCCCAGTACTTC. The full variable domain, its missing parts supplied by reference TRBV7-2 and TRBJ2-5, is GAGVSQSPSNKVTEKGKDVELRCDPISGHTALYWYRQSLGQGLEFLIYFQGNSAPDKSGLPSDRFSAERTGGSVSTLTIQRTQQEDSAVYLCASSPRDREAAQYFGPGTRLLVL.

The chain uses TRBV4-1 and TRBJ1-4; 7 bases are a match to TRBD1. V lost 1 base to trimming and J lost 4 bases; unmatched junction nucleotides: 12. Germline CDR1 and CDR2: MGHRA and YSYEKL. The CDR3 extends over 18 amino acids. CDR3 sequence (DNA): TGCGCCAGCAGCCAAGGTAGGGGGCGGGGAACAGGTAATGAAAAACTGTTTTTT. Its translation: CASSQGRGRGTGNEKLFF.

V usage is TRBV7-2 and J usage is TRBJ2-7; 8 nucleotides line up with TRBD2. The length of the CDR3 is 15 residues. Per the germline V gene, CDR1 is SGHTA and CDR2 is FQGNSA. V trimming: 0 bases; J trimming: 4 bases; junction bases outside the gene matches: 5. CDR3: CASSLAAGVGYEQYF. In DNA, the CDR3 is TGTGCCAGCAGCTTAGCAGCGGGAGTCGGGTACGAGCAGTACTTC.

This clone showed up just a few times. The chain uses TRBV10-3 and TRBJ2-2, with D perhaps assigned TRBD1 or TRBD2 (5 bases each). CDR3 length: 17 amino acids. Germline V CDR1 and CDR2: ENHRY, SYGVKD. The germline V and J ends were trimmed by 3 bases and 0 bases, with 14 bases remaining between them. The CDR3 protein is CAISDSAGSSNTGELFF. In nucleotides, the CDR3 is TGTGCCATCAGTGATTCGGCAGGGAGTTCGAACACCGGGGAGCTGTTTTTT.

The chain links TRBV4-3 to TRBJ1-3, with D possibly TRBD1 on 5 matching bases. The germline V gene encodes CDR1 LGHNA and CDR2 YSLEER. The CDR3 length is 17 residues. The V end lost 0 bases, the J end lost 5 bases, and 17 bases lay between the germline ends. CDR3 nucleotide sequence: TGCGCCAGCAGCCAAGATTACCGCGGGACCGCCCGAAACACCATATATTTT. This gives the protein CASSQDYRGTARNTIYF.

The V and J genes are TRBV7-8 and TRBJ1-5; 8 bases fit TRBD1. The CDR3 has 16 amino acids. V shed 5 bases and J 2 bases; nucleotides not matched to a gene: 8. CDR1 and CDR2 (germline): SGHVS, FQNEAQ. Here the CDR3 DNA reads TGTGCCAGCAGCCCGCAGGGGGCGCGAGGCAATCAGCCCCAGCATTTT. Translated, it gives CASSPQGARGNQPQHF.

Here the CDR3 reads CASSLVGGQNTGELFF. CDR3 DNA sequence: TGCGCCAGCAGCTTGGTGGGGGGCCAGAACACCGGGGAGCTGTTTTTT. The J gene is TRBJ2-2, the V gene TRBV5-1; D assignment may be TRBD1 or TRBD2 (6 bases each). The CDR3 runs 16 residues. Trimming shortened V by 0 bases and J by 1 base, and 10 bases separated the two germline ends. Germline V CDR1 and CDR2: SGHRS, YFSETQ.

CDR3 amino acids: CASSWIEGEGDTGELFF. The CDR3, as DNA: TGCGCCAGCAGTTGGATAGAGGGGGAAGGGGACACCGGGGAGCTGTTTTTT. The chain combines TRBV5-1 with TRBJ2-2; weak D call: TRBD1 (6 bases). This CDR3 is 17 amino acids long. Germline V lookup: CDR1 SGHRS, CDR2 YFSETQ. V lost 5 bases and J 3 bases, leaving 20 bases between the germline ends. The full variable domain, rest sourced from reference TRBV5-1 and TRBJ2-2, is KAGVTQTPRYLIKTRGQQVTLSCSPISGHRSVSWYQQTPGQGLQFLFEYFSETQRNKGNFPGRFSGRQFSNSRSEMNVSTLELGDSALYLCASSWIEGEGDTGELFFGEGSRLTVL.

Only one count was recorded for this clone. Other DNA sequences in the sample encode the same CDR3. CDR3 sequence: CASSRTSGTDGGSYNEQFF. DNA of the CDR3: TGTGCCAGTAGTAGGACTAGCGGGACGGATGGGGGCTCCTACAATGAGCAGTTCTTC. The chain recombines TRBV19 with TRBJ2-1; 12 bases are a match to TRBD2. Losses at the gene ends were 4 bases for V and 0 bases for J; bases not matched to a gene: 10. The CDR3 runs to 19 residues. From germline, CDR1 is LNHDA and CDR2 SQIVND (reference sequence).

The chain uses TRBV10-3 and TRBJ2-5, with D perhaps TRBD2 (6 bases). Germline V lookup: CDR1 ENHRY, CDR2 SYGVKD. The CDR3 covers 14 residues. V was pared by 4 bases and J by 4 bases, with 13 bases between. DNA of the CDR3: TGTGCCATCAGTGTAGGCCCGGAGGGAGAGACCCAGTACTTC. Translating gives CAISVGPEGETQYF.

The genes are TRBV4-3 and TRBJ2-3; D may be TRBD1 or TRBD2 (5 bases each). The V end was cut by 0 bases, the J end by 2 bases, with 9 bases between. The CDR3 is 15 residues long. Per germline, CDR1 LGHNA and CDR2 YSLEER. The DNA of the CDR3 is TGCGCCAGCAGCCAAGATGGGGACCACACAGATACGCAGTATTTT. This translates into CASSQDGDHTDTQYF.

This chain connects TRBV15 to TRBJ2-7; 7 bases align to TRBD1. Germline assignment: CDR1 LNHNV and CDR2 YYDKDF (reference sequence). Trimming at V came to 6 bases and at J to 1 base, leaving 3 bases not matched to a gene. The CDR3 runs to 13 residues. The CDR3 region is CATRATGSYEQYF. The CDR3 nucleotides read TGTGCCACCAGGGCGACAGGGTCCTACGAGCAGTACTTC.

Here the CDR3 reads CASSDTGNYEQYF. The CDR3 coding sequence is TGTGCCAGCAGTGACACCGGGAACTACGAGCAGTACTTC. The chain joins TRBV6-5 to TRBJ2-7; D perhaps matches TRBD2 (5 bases). CDR1 and CDR2 (germline): MNHEY, SVGAGI. The CDR3 runs 13 residues. V lost 5 bases and J 3 bases, leaving 11 bases between the germline ends.

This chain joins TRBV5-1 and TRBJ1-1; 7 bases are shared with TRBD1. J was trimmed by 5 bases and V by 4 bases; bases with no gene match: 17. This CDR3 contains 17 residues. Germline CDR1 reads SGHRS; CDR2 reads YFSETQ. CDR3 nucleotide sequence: TGCGCCAGCAGCCACGCGAGTAGGGGGCTTATCGAGACTGAAGCTTTCTTT. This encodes CASSHASRGLIETEAFF.

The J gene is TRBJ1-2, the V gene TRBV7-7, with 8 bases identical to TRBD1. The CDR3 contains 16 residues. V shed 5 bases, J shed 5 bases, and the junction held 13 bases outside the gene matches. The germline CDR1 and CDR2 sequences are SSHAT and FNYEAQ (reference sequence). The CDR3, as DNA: TGTGCCAGCAGCCACACTTCGACAGGGGAGGGGTATGGCTACACCTTC. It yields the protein CASSHTSTGEGYGYTF.

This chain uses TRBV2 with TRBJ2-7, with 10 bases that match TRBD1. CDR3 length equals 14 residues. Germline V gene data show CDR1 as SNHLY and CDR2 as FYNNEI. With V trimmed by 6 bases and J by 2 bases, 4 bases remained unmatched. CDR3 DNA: TGTGCCAGCAGAAGTGGGACAGGGGCCTACGAGCAGTACTTC. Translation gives CASRSGTGAYEQYF.

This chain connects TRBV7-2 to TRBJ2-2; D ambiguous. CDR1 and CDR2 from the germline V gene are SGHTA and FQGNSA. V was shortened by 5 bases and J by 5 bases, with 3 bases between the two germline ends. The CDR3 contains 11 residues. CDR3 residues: CASSPTGELFF. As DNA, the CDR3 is TGTGCCAGCAGCCCGACCGGGGAGCTGTTTTTT.

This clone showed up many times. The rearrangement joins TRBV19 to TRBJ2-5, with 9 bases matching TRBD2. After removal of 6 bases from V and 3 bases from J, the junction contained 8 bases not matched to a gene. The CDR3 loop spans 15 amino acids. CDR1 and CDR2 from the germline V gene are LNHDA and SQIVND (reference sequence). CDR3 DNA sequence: TGTGCCAGTAGGGCTCATGCGGGGGGGAAAGAGACCCAGTACTTC. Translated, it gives CASRAHAGGKETQYF.